The clone carrying this TCR beta chain was found many times. Antigen: not known. This CDR3 is 15 amino acids long. The junction had 5 bases not matched to a gene; V was cut back by 6 bases and J by 2 bases. The CDR3 regions of TCR beta were amplified from RNA transcripts. An initial round of RT-PCR targeting the TCR CDR3 relied on the HTBI primer set. Each CDR3 protein is one row after TCRdb ran MiXCR on the multiplex PCR reads. The sample includes some 500,000 distinct CDR3 sequences, approximately 15% of them seen just once. The data derive from a study of T cells in Graves' hyperthyroidism and ophthalmopathy. General study results and limits: Peripheral blood also featured most of the thyroid clonotypes expanded above 0.001.

The TCR comes from a woman aged 18-35 years with Graves' hyperthyroidism. Specimen: blood. The J gene is TRBJ2-2, the V gene TRBV12-3 or TRBV12-4; TRBD2 matches 8 bases. The CDR3 is CASSLLADNTGELFF. In DNA form, the CDR3 reads TGTGCCAGCAGCCTACTAGCGGACAACACCGGGGAGCTGTTTTTT.